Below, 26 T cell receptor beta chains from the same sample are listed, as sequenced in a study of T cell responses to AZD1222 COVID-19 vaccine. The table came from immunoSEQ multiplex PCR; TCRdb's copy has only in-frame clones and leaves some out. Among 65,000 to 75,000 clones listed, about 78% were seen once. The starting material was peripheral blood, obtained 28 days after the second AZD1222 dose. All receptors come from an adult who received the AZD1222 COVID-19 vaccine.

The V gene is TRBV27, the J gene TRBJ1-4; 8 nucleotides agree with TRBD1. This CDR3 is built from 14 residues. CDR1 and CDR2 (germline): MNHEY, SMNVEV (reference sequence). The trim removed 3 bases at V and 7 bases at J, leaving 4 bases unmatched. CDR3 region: CASSLDRAGEKLFF. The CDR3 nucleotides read TGTGCCAGCAGTTTGGACAGGGCTGGTGAAAAACTGTTTTTT.

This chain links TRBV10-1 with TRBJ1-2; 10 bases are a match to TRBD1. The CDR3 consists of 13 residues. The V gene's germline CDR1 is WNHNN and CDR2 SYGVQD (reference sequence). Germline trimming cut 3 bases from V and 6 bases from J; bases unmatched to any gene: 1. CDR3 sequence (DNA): TGCGCCAGCAGTGACGGGACAGGGGATGGCTACACCTTC. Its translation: CASSDGTGDGYTF.

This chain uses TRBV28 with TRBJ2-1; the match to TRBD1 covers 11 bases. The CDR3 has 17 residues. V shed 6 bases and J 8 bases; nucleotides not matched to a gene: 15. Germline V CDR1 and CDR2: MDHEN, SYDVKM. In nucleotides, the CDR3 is TGTGCCAGCAGCCCAGGAGGGTACGGACAGGGGGCCGATGAGCAGTTCTTC. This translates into CASSPGGYGQGADEQFF.

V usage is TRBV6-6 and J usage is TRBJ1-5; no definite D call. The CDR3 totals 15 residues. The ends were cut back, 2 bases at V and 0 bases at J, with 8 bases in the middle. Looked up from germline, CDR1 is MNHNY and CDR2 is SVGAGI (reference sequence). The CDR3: CASSYVSNSNQPQHF. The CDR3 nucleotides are TGTGCCAGCAGTTACGTCAGTAATAGCAATCAGCCCCAGCATTTT.

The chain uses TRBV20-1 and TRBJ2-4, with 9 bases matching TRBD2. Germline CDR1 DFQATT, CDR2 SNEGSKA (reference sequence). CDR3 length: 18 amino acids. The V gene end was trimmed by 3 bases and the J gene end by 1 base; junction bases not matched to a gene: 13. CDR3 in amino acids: CSASNSGRGAWAKNIQYF. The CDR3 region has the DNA TGCAGTGCTAGTAATAGCGGGAGAGGAGCTTGGGCCAAAAACATTCAGTACTTC.

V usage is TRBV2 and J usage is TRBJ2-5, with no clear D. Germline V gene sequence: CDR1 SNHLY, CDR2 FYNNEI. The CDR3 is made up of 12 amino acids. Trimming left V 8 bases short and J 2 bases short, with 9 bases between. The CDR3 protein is CASLSSQETQYF. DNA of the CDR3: TGTGCCAGCCTCTCTTCTCAAGAGACCCAGTACTTC.

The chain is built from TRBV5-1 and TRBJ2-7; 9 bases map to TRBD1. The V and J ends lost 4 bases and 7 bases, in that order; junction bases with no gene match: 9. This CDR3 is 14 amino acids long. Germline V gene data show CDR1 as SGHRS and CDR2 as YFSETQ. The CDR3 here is CASSPGQGRREQYF. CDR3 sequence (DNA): TGCGCCAGCAGCCCGGGACAGGGCAGGAGGGAGCAGTACTTC.

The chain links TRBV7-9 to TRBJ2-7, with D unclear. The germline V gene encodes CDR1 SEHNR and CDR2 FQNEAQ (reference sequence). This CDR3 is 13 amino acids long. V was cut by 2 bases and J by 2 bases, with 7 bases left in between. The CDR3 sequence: CASSLSSAYEQYF. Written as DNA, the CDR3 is TGTGCCAGCAGCTTATCTTCGGCCTACGAGCAGTACTTC.

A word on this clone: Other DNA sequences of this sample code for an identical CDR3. The CDR3 coding sequence is TGTGCCAGCAGCTTAAGGGACAGGGGATATGGCTACACCTTC. It encodes CASSLRDRGYGYTF. This chain uses TRBV7-8 with TRBJ1-2, with 10 bases identical to TRBD1. V lost 2 bases and J lost 5; bases outside the gene matches: 2. CDR1 is SGHVS and CDR2 is FQNEAQ in the germline V gene. The CDR3 contains 14 residues.

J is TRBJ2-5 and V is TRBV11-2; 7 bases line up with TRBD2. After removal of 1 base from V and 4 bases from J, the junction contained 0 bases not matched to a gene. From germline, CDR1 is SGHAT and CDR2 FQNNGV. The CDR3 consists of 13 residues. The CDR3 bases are TGTGCCAGCAGCTTAGCGGGAGGAGAGACCCAGTACTTC. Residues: CASSLAGGETQYF.

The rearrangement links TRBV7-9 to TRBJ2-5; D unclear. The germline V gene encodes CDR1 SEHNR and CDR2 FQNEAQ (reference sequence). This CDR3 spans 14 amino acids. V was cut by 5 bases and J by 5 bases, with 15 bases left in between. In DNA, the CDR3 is TGTGCCAGCAGCGAACCTAGGTCGGAGGAGACCCAGTACTTC. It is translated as CASSEPRSEETQYF.

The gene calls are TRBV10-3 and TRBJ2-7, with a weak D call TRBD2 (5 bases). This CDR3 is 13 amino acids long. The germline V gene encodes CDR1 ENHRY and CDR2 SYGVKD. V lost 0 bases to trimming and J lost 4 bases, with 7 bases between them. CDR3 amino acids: CAISESEVYEQYF. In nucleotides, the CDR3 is TGTGCCATCAGTGAGTCGGAGGTATACGAGCAGTACTTC.

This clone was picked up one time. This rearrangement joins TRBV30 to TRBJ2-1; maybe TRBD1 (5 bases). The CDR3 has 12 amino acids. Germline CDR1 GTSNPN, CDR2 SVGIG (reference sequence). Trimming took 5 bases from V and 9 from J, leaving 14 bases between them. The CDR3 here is CAWHQGIGEQFF. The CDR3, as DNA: TGTGCCTGGCACCAGGGTATTGGTGAGCAGTTCTTC.

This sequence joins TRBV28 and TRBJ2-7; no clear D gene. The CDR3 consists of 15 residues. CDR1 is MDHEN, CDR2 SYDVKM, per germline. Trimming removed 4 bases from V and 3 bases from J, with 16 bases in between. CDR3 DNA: TGTGCCAGCAGTTCCAGCTACCGACATTACTACGAGCAGTACTTC. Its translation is CASSSSYRHYYEQYF.

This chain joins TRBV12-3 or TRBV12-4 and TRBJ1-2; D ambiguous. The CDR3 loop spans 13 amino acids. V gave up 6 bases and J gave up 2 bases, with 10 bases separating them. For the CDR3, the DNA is TGTGCCAGCAGCTTTGACGGAAACTATGGCTACACCTTC. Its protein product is CASSFDGNYGYTF.

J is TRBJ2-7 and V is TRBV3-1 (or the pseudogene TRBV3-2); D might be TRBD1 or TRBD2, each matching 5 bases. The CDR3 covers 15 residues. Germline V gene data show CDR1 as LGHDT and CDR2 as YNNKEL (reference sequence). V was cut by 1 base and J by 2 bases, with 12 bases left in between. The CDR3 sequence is CASSQALRGAYEQYF. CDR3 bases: TGTGCCAGCAGCCAAGCCTTGAGGGGTGCCTACGAGCAGTACTTC.

CDR3 in amino acids: CASSWTLGYEQYF. CDR3 bases: TGTGCCAGCAGTTGGACTTTAGGCTACGAGCAGTACTTC. The chain recombines TRBV27 with TRBJ2-7; maybe TRBD2 (5 bases). The CDR3 runs 13 residues. V shed 4 bases and J shed 3 bases, with 10 bases lying between them. CDR1 and CDR2 from the germline V gene are MNHEY and SMNVEV (reference sequence).

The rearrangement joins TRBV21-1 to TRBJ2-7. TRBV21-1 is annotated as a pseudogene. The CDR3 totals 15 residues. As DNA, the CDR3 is TGTGCCAGCAGCAGGTTAAGGGGGGTCACCTACGAGCAGTACTTC. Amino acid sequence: CASSRLRGVTYEQYF.

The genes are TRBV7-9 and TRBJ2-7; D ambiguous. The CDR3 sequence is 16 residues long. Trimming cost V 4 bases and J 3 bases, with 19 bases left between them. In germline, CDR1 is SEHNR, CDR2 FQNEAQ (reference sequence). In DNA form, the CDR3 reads TGTGCCAGCAGCTCTAAAATAGGTTTTCGCTTCTACGAGCAGTACTTC. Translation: CASSSKIGFRFYEQYF.

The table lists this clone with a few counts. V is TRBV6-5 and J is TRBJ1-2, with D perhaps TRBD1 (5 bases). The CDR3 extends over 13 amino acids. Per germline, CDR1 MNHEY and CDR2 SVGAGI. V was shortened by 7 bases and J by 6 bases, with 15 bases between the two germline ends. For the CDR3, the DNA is TGTGCCAGCACCGGGGGAGGGCGCCATGGCTACACCTTC. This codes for CASTGGGRHGYTF.

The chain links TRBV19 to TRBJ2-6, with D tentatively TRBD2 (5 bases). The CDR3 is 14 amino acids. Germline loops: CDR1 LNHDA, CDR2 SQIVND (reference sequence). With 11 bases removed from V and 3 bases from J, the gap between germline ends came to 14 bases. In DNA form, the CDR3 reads TGTGCCGCCCGCCGGGCGGGTGGGGCCAACGTCCTGACTTTC. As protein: CAARRAGGANVLTF.

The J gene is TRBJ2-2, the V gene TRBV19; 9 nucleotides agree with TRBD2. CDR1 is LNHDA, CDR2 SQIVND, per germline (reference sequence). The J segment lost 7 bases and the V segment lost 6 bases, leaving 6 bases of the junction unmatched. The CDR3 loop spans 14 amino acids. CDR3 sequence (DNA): TGTGCCAGTAGCTTAGCGGGAGCGAACGGGGAGCTGTTTTTT. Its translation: CASSLAGANGELFF.

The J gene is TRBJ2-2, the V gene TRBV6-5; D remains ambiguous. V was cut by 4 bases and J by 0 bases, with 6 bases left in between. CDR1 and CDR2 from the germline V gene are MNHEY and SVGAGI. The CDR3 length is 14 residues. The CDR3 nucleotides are TGTGCCAGCAGTTTCCAGGCGAACACCGGGGAGCTGTTTTTT. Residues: CASSFQANTGELFF.

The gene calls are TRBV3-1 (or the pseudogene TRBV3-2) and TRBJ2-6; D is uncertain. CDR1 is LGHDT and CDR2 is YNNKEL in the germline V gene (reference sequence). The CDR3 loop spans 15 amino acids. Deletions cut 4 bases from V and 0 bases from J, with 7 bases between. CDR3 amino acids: CASSPSTSGANVLTF. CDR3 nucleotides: TGTGCCAGCAGCCCCTCGACCTCTGGGGCCAACGTCCTGACTTTC.

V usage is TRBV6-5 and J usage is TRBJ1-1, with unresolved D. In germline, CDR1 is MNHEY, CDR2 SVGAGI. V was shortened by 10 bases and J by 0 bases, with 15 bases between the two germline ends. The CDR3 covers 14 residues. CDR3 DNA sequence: TGTGCCACCGAGAGGTTACGGATGAACACTGAAGCTTTCTTT. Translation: CATERLRMNTEAFF.

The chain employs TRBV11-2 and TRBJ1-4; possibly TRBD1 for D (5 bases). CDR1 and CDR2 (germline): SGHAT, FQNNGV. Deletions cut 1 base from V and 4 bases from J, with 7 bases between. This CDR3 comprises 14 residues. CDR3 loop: CASSLGQLNEKLFF. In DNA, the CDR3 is TGTGCCAGCAGCTTAGGACAGCTTAATGAAAAACTGTTTTTT.